This T cell receptor beta chain emerged from a study of T cell repertoires in cytomegalovirus infection. Study background: Matching HLA type, along with CMV infection, was indicated by public TCR beta signatures.

Study-wide points: Cumulated frequencies of public TCR beta families served to identify carriers of CMV plus the relevant HLA. It was HLA-C-restricted CMV-specific TCR beta clonotypes that dominated the response ex vivo.

Each CDR3 protein is one row after TCRdb ran MiXCR on the reads. The table includes about 830,000 distinct CDR3 sequences, less than 35% detected once. Germline-derived CDR1 and CDR2 are SGHNT and YYREEE (reference sequence). V was cut by 3 bases and J by 4 bases, with 18 bases left in between. The CDR3 contains 16 residues. As to this clonotype: As yet, its antigen is unknown.

The sequences come from cultured CD8+ T cells from PBMCs, collected from culture after CMV antigen stimulation. The chain links TRBV5-4 to TRBJ2-3, with a possible D match to TRBD1 (6 bases). The receptor was derived from a human donor in good health (CMV status not recorded). Some clones in this sample may be carry-over from other donors' samples. CDR3 sequence (DNA): TGTGCCAGCAGCTCAAGGACAGTGTCGGTTTCAGATACGCAGTATTTT. Residues: CASSSRTVSVSDTQYF.